Following are 2 T cell receptor beta chains from one sample sequenced in a study of neurological immune-mediated disorders. Time point reported: longitudinal time-point 2. TCRdb called the 5' RACE reads again in MiXCR, with one record for every CDR3 protein. There are roughly 60,000 distinct CDR3 sequences in the sample; roughly 10% occur only once, and roughly an eighth lies in the top ten. The sample consisted of PBMCs. The receptor source for this set is a man younger than 45 in good health.

This clonotype has ten or more counts. The chain combines TRBV5-1 with TRBJ2-5, with 10 bases identical to TRBD2. The CDR3 length is 15 residues. CDR1 is SGHRS, CDR2 YFSETQ, per germline. Losses at the gene ends were 1 base for V and 5 bases for J; bases not matched to a gene: 5. This CDR3 is CASSLSSGRAETQYF. The CDR3 region has the DNA TGCGCCAGCAGCTTGAGCAGCGGGAGGGCCGAGACCCAGTACTTC.

This clonotype was seen repeatedly, ten times or more. The chain uses TRBV5-1 and TRBJ2-5, with D possibly matching TRBD2 (5 bases). Between the trimmed V and J ends, which lost 0 bases and 2 bases, there was a span of 11 bases. The CDR3 loop spans 15 amino acids. Germline values: CDR1 SGHRS, CDR2 YFSETQ. The DNA of the CDR3 is TGCGCCAGCAGCTTGGATATTAGCGCACAAGAGACCCAGTACTTC. Its translation: CASSLDISAQETQYF.